The present T cell receptor (beta chain) was sequenced within a study of blood T cell repertoires in COVID-19. Looking at the study overall: The cDNA or gDNA used as material had been derived from T cells, B-cell-depleted T cells, or PBMCs.

This clone was seen a handful of times. This CDR3 spans 19 amino acids. CDR1 is LGHNA, CDR2 YNFKEQ, per germline. The J segment lost 4 bases and the V segment lost 3 bases, leaving 18 bases of the junction unmatched. Per the study methods: The authors estimated nucleated cell counts from reference gene primer amplification. The method was immunoSEQ multiplex PCR; TCRdb's version includes in-frame clones alone and lacks a portion of them. That table furnishes V, J and clone size, whereas the DNA furnished D and trimming. The sample yields some 210,000 clones, approximately 80% seen once. The rearrangement uses TRBV4-2 and TRBJ2-1; 7 nucleotides match TRBD2. The sequenced material came from PBMCs or T cells enriched from blood (not recorded which). The TCR was taken from a man aged 25 to 40 with acute COVID-19. CDR3 region: CASSQGGDRGPIGYNEQFF. The CDR3 DNA reads as TGTGCCAGCAGCCAGGGGGGGGACCGTGGACCCATCGGGTACAATGAGCAGTTCTTC.